The 9 T cell receptor beta chains presented below share a single source sample, sequenced in a study of blood T cell repertoires in COVID-19. Sequencing used immunoSEQ multiplex PCR; TCRdb keeps in-frame clones, though not all of them. The profile shows tens of thousands of clones, 80% to 90% of them singletons. The sequencing input was PBMCs or T cells enriched from blood (not recorded which). The receptors shown here come from a woman between 45 and 60 years old with acute COVID-19.

This clone has only one observation. The chain has TRBV6-4 and TRBJ2-7; 7 bases fit TRBD1. CDR3 length equals 17 residues. CDR1 is MRHNA and CDR2 is SNTAGT in the germline V gene. Trimming at V came to 7 bases and at J to 3 bases, leaving 18 bases not matched to a gene. The CDR3 reads CASTSPPSRGRNYEQYF. In DNA form, the CDR3 reads TGTGCCAGCACGTCCCCCCCTTCTAGGGGGCGAAACTACGAGCAGTACTTC.

This chain uses TRBV7-8 with TRBJ1-2; D gene uncertain. Germline V gives CDR1 SGHVS, CDR2 FQNEAQ. This CDR3 has 14 residues. The V gene lost 5 bases and the J gene lost 2 bases, with 12 bases spanning the gap. Here the CDR3 reads CASSLHSGNYGYTF. The CDR3 nucleotides read TGTGCCAGCAGCCTCCATTCGGGGAACTATGGCTACACCTTC.

The chain has TRBV10-1 and TRBJ1-5, with 11 nucleotides matching TRBD1. J lost 6 bases, V lost 7 bases, and 14 bases had no gene match. The CDR3 sequence is 17 residues long. Germline CDR1 is WNHNN and CDR2 is SYGVQD (reference sequence). The CDR3 spells CASNLPRDRGTGQPQHF. CDR3 in DNA: TGCGCCAGCAACTTGCCCCGGGACAGGGGGACGGGTCAGCCCCAGCATTTT.

The chain has TRBV18 and TRBJ1-4, with D tentatively TRBD1 (6 bases). Trimming cost V 3 bases and J 8 bases, with 13 bases left between them. CDR1 is KGHSH, CDR2 LQKENI, per germline. The CDR3 has 14 residues. CDR3 DNA: TGTGCCAGCTCACCCAGGGCAGGGGAGGAAAAACTGTTTTTT. This encodes CASSPRAGEEKLFF.

The genes are TRBV19 and TRBJ2-7; 7 bases line up with TRBD1. CDR1 and CDR2 (germline): LNHDA, SQIVND (reference sequence). The V and J ends lost 5 bases and 3 bases, in that order; junction bases with no gene match: 10. This CDR3 has 15 amino acids. CDR3 residues: CASSQSRGQSYEQYF. DNA of the CDR3: TGTGCCAGTAGTCAGTCAAGGGGACAGAGCTACGAGCAGTACTTC.

The chain couples TRBV4-2 to TRBJ2-1; 12 nucleotides line up with TRBD2. Trimming at V came to 0 bases and at J to 4 bases, leaving 7 bases not matched to a gene. Germline V gene lookup returns CDR1 LGHNA and CDR2 YNFKEQ. The CDR3 totals 18 residues. The DNA for the CDR3 is TGTGCCAGCAGCCAAGATGGCGGACTAGCGGGGCAATACAATGAGCAGTTCTTC. Translation gives CASSQDGGLAGQYNEQFF.

This clone was recorded once. The chain employs TRBV19 and TRBJ1-5; D is uncertain. The germline V gene encodes CDR1 LNHDA and CDR2 SQIVND (reference sequence). There are 14 residues in the CDR3. V gave up 7 bases and J gave up 5 bases, with 15 bases separating them. CDR3 sequence (DNA): TGTGCCAGTATGGTTCGAGACACCCATCAGCCCCAGCATTTT. This encodes CASMVRDTHQPQHF.

This rearrangement joins TRBV5-5 to TRBJ2-3; 7 bases fit TRBD2. V trimming: 2 bases; J trimming: 2 bases; junction bases outside the gene matches: 8. The CDR3 is made up of 16 amino acids. The germline CDR1 and CDR2 sequences are SGHKS and YYEKEE (reference sequence). The CDR3 is CASSFGPAGYTDTQYF. CDR3 sequence (DNA): TGTGCCAGCAGCTTTGGTCCAGCGGGGTACACAGATACGCAGTATTTT. Based on the CDR3 plus reference TRBV5-5 and TRBJ2-3, the full variable domain is DAGVTQSPTHLIKTRGQQVTLRCSPISGHKSVSWYQQVLGQGPQFIFQYYEKEERGRGNFPDRFSARQFPNYSSELNVNALLLGDSALYLCASSFGPAGYTDTQYFGPGTRLTVL.

The chain carries TRBV6-5 and TRBJ2-4, with TRBD1 identical over 7 bases. The V gene's germline CDR1 is MNHEY and CDR2 SVGAGI. The CDR3 sequence is 14 residues long. V lost 0 bases and J lost 7; bases outside the gene matches: 3. The DNA for the CDR3 is TGTGCCAGCAGTTACTCCAACAGGGGTAACATTCAGTACTTC. Translated: CASSYSNRGNIQYF.